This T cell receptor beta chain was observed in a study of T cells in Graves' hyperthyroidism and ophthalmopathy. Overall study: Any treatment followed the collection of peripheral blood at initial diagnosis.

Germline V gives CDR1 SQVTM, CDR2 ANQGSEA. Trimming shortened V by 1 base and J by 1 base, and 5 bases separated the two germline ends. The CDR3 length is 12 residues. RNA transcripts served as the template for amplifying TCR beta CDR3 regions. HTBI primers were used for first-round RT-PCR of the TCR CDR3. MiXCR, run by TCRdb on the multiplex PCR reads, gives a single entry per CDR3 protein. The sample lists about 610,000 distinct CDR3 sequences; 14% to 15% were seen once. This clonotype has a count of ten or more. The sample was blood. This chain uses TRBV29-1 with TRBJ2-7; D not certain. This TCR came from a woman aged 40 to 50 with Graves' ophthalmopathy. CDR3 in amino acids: CSVEGQSYEQYF. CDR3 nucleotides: TGCAGCGTTGAAGGACAATCCTACGAGCAGTACTTC.